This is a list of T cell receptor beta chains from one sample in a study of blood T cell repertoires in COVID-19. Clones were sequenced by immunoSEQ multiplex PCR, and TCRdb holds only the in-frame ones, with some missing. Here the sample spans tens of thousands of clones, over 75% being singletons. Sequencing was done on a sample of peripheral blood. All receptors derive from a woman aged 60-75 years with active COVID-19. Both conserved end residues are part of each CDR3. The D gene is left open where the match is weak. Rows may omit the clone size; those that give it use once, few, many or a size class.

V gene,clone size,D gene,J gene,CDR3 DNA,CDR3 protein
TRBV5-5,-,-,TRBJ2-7,TGTGCCAGCAGCTGGAGTAGCTACGAGCAGTACTTC,CASSWSSYEQYF
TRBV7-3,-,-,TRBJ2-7,TGTGCCAGCAGCTCGGACTACTCCTACGAGCAGTACTTC,CASSSDYSYEQYF
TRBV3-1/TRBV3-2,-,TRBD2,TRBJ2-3,TGTGCCAGCAGCCCCACGATAGCGGGGGGGCCCCCAGATACGCAGTATTTT,CASSPTIAGGPPDTQYF
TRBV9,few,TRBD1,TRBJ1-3,TGTGCCAGCAGCCCTAGGGACAGCTTCTCTGGAAACACCATATATTTT,CASSPRDSFSGNTIYF
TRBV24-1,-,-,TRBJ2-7,TGTGCCACCAGTGAGGGAGACGGTAGCTCCTACGAGCAGTACTTC,CATSEGDGSSYEQYF
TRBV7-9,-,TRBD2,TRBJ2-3,TGTGCCAGCAGCAAACTAGCGGGAGTCGATACGCAGTATTTT,CASSKLAGVDTQYF
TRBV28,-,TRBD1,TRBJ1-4,TGTGCCAGCAGTACGGACAGGGGGCATACCCGACCTATTAATGAAAAACTGTTTTTT,CASSTDRGHTRPINEKLFF
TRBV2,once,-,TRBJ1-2,TGTGCCAGCGGCGGGGACTATGGCTACACCTTC,CASGGDYGYTF
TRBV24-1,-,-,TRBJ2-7,TGTGCCACCAGTGAGGGCAGGGAATTTTCCGAGCAGTACTTC,CATSEGREFSEQYF
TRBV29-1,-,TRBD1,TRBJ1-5,TGCAGCGTCCAGACAGGGGGTGATCAGCCCCAGCATTTT,CSVQTGGDQPQHF
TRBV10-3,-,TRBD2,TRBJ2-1,TGTGCCATCAGGCCCGATAGCGGGAGTGACTACAATGAGCAGTTCTTC,CAIRPDSGSDYNEQFF
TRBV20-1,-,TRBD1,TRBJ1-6,TGCAGTGCTAGTAGGGGGCGAAATCTTGGTACCAATTCACCCCTCCACTTT,CSASRGRNLGTNSPLHF
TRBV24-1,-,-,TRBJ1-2,TGTGCCACCAGTGGGGCCCCGACAGACTATGGCTACACCTTC,CATSGAPTDYGYTF